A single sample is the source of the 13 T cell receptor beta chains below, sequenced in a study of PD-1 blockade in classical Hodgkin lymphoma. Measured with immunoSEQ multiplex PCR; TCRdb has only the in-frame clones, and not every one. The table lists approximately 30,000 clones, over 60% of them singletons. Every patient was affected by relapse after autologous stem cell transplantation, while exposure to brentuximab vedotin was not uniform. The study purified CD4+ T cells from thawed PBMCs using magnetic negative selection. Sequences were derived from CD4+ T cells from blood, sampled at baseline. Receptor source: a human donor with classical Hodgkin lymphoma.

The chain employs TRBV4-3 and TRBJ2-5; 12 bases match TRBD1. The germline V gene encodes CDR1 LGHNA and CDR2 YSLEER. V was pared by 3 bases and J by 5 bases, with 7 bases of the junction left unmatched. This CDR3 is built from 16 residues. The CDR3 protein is CASSHSGTGGRETQYF. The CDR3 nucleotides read TGCGCCAGCAGCCATTCCGGGACAGGGGGCCGGGAGACCCAGTACTTC.

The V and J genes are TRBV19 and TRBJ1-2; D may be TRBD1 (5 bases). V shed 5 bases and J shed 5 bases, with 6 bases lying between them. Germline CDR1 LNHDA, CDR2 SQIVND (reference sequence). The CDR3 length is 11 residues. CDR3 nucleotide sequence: TGTGCCAGTAGTTGGGGGTATGGCTACACCTTC. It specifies CASSWGYGYTF.

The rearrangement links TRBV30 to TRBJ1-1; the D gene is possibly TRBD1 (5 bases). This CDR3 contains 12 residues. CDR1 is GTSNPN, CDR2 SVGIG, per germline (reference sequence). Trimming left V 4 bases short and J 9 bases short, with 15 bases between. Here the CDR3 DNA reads TGTGCCTGGAACATACAGGTGGCTCAAGCTTTCTTT. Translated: CAWNIQVAQAFF. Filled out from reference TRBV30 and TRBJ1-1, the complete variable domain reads SQTIHQWPATLVQPVGSPLSLECTVEGTSNPNLYWYRQAAGRGLQLLFYSVGIGQISSEVPQNLSASRPQDRQFILSSKKLLLSDSGFYLCAWNIQVAQAFFGQGTRLTVV.

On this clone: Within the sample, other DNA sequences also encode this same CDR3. The CDR3 sequence: CASSEARGAGQPQHF. The CDR3 DNA follows: TGTGCCAGCAGTGAAGCCCGGGGGGCGGGTCAGCCCCAGCATTTT. V is TRBV2 and J is TRBJ1-5; weak D call: TRBD1 (6 bases). The CDR3 has 15 amino acids. V was cut by 0 bases and J by 6 bases, with 12 bases left in between. The germline gives CDR1 SNHLY, CDR2 FYNNEI.

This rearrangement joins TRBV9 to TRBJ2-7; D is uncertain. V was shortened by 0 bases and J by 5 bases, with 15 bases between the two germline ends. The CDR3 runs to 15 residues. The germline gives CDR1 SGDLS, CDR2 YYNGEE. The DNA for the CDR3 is TGTGCCAGCAGCGTAGAACCCGCATCTCCTAACGAGCAGTACTTC. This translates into CASSVEPASPNEQYF.

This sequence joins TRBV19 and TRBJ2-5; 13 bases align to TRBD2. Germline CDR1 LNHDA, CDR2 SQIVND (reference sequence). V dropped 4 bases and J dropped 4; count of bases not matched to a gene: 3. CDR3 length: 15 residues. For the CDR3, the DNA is TGTGCCAGTAGTACCACTAGCGGGGGGGGAGAGACCCAGTACTTC. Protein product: CASSTTSGGGETQYF.

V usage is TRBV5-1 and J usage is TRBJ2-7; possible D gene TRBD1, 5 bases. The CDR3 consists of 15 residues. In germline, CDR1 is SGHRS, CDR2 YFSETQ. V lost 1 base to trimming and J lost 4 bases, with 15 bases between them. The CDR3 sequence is CASSLNVQGSYEQYF. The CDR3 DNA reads TGCGCCAGCAGCTTGAATGTCCAGGGCAGTTACGAGCAGTACTTC.

CDR3 amino acids: CASSLGGRGNQPQHF. The CDR3 coding sequence is TGTGCCAGCAGTTTGGGGGGAAGGGGCAATCAGCCCCAGCATTTT. The chain recombines TRBV27 with TRBJ1-5; D possibly corresponds to TRBD1 (5 bases). V was clipped by 3 bases and J by 2 bases, with 11 bases between them. The germline V gene has CDR1 MNHEY and CDR2 SMNVEV (reference sequence). This CDR3 is built from 15 residues.

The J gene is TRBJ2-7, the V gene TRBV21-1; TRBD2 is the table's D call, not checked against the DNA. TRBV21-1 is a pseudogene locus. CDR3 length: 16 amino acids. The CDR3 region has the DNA TGTGCCAGCAGCAAAGGAAGCACCCCCTCCCACTACGAGCAGTACTTC. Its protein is CASSKGSTPSHYEQYF.

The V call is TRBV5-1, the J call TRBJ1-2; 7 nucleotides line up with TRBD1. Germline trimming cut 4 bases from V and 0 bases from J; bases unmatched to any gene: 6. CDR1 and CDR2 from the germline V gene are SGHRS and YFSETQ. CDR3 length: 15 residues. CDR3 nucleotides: TGCGCCAGCAGCCCTGCCGGGACAGCTAACTATGGCTACACCTTC. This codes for CASSPAGTANYGYTF.

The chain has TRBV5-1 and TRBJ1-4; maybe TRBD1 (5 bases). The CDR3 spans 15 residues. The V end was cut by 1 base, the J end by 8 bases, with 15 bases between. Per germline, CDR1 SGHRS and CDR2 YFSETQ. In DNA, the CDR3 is TGCGCCAGCAGCTTGATCCAGGGCGGCAACGAAAAACTGTTTTTT. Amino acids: CASSLIQGGNEKLFF.

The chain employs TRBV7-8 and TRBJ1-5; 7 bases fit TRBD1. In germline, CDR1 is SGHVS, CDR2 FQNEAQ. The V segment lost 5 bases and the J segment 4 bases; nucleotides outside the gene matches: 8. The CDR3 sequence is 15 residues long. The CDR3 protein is CASSPRDSRNQPQHF. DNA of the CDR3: TGTGCCAGCAGCCCGCGGGACAGCAGAAATCAGCCCCAGCATTTT.

The CDR3 protein is CASSFSGGSTEAFF. In DNA form, the CDR3 reads TGTGCCAGCAGTTTCTCGGGGGGGAGCACTGAAGCTTTCTTT. V is TRBV27 and J is TRBJ1-1; possible D gene TRBD1, 5 bases. The V end lost 3 bases, the J end lost 4 bases, and 12 bases lay between the germline ends. CDR3 length equals 14 residues. Germline lookup yields CDR1 MNHEY and CDR2 SMNVEV (reference sequence).